The TCR beta chain described here comes from a study of blood T cell repertoires in COVID-19. Study-level background: The United States, Italy and Spain provided the acute and convalescent COVID-19 samples. T cells, B-cell-depleted T cells, or PBMCs provided the cDNA or gDNA that served as material.

Trimming cost V 10 bases and J 8 bases; bases outside gene matches: 15. The CDR3 is 15 residues long. Germline V gene lookup returns CDR1 LNHDA and CDR2 SQIVND (reference sequence). Per the original methods: Estimated nucleated cell counts came from reference gene primer amplification. Using immunoSEQ multiplex PCR, the repertoire was profiled, and TCRdb retains in-frame clones only, with some absent. The V and J calls and clone size come from that table; D and trimming were worked out from the DNA. The sample lists roughly 70,000 clones, 76% seen once, with approximately 15% in the top ten. Sequenced: peripheral blood. The sequence came from a man in his 60s with COVID-19, enrolled during active disease. The J gene is TRBJ2-1, the V gene TRBV19; 9 bases match TRBD1. The CDR3: CATGVLGQGIDEQFF. CDR3 sequence (DNA): TGTGCCACCGGGGTATTGGGACAGGGTATCGATGAGCAGTTCTTC.